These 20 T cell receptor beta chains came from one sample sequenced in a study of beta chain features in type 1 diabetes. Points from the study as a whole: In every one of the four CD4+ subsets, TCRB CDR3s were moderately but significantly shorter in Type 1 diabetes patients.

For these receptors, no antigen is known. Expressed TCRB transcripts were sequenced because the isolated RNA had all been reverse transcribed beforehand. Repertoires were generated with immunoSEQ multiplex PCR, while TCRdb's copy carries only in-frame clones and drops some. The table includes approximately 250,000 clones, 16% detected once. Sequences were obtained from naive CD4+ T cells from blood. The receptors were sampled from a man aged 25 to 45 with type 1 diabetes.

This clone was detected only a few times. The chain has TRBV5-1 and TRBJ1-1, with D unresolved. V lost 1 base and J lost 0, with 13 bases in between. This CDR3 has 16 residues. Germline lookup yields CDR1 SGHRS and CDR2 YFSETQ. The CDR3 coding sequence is TGCGCCAGCAGCTTGCGGGCGGACCACATGAACACTGAAGCTTTCTTT. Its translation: CASSLRADHMNTEAFF. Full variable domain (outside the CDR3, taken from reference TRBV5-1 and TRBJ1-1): KAGVTQTPRYLIKTRGQQVTLSCSPISGHRSVSWYQQTPGQGLQFLFEYFSETQRNKGNFPGRFSGRQFSNSRSEMNVSTLELGDSALYLCASSLRADHMNTEAFFGQGTRLTVV.

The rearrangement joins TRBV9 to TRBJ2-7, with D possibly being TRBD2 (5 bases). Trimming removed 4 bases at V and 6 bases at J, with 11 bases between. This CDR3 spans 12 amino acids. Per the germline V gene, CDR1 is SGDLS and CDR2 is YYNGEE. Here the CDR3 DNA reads TGTGCCAGCAGCCTCGCGGGTGGCGAGCAGTACTTC. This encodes CASSLAGGEQYF.

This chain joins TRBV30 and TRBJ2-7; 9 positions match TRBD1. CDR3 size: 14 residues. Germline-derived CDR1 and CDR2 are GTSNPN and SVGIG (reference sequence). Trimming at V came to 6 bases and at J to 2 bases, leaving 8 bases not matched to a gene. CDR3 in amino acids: CACNRQGVAYEQYF. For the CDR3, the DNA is TGTGCCTGCAACAGACAGGGGGTCGCCTACGAGCAGTACTTC.

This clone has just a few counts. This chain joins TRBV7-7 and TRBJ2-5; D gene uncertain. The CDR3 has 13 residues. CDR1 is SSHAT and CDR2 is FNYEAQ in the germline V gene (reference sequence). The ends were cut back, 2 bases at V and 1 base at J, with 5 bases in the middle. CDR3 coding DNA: TGTGCCAGCAGCTTAAGGGTCCAAGAGACCCAGTACTTC. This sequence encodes CASSLRVQETQYF. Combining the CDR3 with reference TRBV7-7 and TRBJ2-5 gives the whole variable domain GAGVSQSPRYKVTKRGQDVTLRCDPISSHATLYWYQQALGQGPEFLTYFNYEAQPDKSGLPSDRFSAERPEGSISTLTIQRTEQRDSAMYRCASSLRVQETQYFGPGTRLLVL.

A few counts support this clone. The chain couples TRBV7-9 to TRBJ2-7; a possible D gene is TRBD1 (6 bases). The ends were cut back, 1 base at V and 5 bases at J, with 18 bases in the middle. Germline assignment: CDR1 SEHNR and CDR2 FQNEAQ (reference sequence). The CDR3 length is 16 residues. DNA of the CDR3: TGTGCCAGCAGCTTAGGAGAGAGGACAGTTCGGGACGAGCAGTACTTC. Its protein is CASSLGERTVRDEQYF.

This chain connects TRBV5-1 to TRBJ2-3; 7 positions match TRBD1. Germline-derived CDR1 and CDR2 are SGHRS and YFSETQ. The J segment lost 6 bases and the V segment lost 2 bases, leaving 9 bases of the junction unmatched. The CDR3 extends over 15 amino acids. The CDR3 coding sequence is TGCGCCAGCAGCTTACAGGGGCGCGGAATGGATACGCAGTATTTT. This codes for CASSLQGRGMDTQYF.

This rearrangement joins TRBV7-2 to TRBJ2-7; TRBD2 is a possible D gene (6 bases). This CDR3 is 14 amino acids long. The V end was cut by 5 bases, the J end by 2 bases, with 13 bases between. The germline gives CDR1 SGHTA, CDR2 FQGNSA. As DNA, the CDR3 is TGTGCCAGCAGCGCACGGGACTCGACCTACGAGCAGTACTTC. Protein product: CASSARDSTYEQYF.

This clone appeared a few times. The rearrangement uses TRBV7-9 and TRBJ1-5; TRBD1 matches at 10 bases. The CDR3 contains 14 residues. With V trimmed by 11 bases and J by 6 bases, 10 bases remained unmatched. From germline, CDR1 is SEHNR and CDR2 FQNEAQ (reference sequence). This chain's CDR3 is CASEGQGMGQPQHF. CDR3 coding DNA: TGTGCCTCAGAGGGACAGGGGATGGGTCAGCCCCAGCATTTT.

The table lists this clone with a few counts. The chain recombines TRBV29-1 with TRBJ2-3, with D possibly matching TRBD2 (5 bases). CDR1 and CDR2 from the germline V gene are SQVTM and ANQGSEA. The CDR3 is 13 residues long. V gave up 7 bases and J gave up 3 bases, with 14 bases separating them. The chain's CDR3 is CSAEGPFTDTQYF. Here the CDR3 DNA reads TGCAGCGCCGAGGGCCCTTTTACAGATACGCAGTATTTT.

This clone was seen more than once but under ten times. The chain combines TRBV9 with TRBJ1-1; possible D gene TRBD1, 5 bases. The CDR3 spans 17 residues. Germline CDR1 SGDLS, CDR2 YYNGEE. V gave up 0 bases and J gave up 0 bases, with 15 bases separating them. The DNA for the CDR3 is TGTGCCAGCAGCGTAGACGGGGCAGGCTTCATGAACACTGAAGCTTTCTTT. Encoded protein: CASSVDGAGFMNTEAFF.

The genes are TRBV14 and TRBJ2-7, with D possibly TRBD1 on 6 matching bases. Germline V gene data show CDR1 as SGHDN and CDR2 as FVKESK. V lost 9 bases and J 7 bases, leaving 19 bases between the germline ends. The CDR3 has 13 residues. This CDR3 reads CASQIQGSVEQYF. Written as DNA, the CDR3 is TGTGCCAGTCAAATACAGGGCTCTGTGGAGCAGTACTTC.

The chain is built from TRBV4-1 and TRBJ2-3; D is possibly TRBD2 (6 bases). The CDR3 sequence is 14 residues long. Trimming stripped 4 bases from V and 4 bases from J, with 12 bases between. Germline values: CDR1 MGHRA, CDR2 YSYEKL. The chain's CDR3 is CASSLGGAADTQYF. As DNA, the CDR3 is TGCGCCAGCAGCCTAGGCGGGGCCGCAGATACGCAGTATTTT.

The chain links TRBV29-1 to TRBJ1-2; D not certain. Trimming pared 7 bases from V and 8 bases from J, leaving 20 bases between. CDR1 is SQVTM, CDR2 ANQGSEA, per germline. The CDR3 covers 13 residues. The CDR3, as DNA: TGCAGCGCTTTCGGACCTACTGAGAGGGGCTACACCTTC. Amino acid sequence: CSAFGPTERGYTF.

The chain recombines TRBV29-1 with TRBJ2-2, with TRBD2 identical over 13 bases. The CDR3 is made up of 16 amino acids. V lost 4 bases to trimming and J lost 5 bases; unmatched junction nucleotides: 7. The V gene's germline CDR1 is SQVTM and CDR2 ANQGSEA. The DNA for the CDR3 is TGCAGCGTTGTCCGACTAGCGGGAGGAAGAACCGGGGAGCTGTTTTTT. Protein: CSVVRLAGGRTGELFF.

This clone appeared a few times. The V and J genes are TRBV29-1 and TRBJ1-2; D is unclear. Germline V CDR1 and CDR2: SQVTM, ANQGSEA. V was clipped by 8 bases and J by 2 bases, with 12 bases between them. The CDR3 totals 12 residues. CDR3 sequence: CSFQDSNYGYTF. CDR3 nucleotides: TGCAGCTTCCAGGACTCAAACTATGGCTACACCTTC.

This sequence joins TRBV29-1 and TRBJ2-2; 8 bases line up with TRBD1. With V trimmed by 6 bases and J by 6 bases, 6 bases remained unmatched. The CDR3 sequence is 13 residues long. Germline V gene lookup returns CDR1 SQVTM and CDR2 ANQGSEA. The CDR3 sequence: CSVGTGYSGELFF. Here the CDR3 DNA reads TGCAGCGTCGGGACAGGCTATTCCGGGGAGCTGTTTTTT.

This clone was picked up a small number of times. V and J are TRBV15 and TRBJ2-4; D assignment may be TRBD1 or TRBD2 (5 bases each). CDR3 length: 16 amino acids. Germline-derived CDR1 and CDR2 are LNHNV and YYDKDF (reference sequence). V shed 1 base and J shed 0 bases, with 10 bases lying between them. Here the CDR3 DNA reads TGTGCCACCAGCAGAGGGGGGACCGAAGCCAAAAACATTCAGTACTTC. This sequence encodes CATSRGGTEAKNIQYF.

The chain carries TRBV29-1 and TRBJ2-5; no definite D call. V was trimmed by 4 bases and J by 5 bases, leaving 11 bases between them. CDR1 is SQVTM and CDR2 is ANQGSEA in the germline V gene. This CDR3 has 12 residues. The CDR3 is CSVADGVETQYF. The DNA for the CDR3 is TGCAGCGTTGCCGATGGTGTGGAGACCCAGTACTTC.

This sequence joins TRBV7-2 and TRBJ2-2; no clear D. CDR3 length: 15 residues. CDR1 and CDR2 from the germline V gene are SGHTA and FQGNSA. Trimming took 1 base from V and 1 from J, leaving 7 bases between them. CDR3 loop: CASSLGRLNTGELFF. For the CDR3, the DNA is TGTGCCAGCAGCTTAGGTCGGTTGAACACCGGGGAGCTGTTTTTT.

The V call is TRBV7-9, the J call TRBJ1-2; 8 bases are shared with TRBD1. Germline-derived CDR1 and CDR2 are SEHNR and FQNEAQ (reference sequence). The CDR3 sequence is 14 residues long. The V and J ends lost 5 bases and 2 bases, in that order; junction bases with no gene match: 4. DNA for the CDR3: TGTGCCAGCAGCCGGACAGGGAAAAACTATGGCTACACCTTC. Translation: CASSRTGKNYGYTF.